This section outlines one T cell receptor beta chain sequence together with its context. No antigen is known for it. This entry comes from a study of shared clonotypes between healthy human individuals. Overall study results and limits: Since donors were few, the genetic and exposure-history diversity represented was limited.

An even split of each subset's genomic DNA across several immunoSEQ plates was performed. Data came from immunoSEQ multiplex PCR; TCRdb stores just in-frame clones and leaves some out. There are around 2.1 million clones in the sample; under 95% occur only once, and more than 1.5% lies in the top ten. Trimming cost V 1 base and J 1 base, with 12 bases left between them. The CDR3 has 16 amino acids. Germline lookup yields CDR1 SGHTA and CDR2 FQGTGA. CD45RO-negative, CCR7-selected cells formed the naive CD8 fraction, which excluded terminally differentiated effector memory CD45RA+ cells. Caucasian adults residing in Nashville, Tennessee made up all the donors.

Sequencing was performed on naive CD8+ T cells from PBMCs. The source of this sequence is a man between 18 and 35 years old in good health. Some clones in this sample may be carry-over from other donors' samples. This chain uses TRBV7-3 with TRBJ2-3; D possibly corresponds to TRBD1 (6 bases). CDR3 in amino acids: CASSLSQGFGTDTQYF. DNA of the CDR3: TGTGCCAGCAGCTTAAGCCAGGGGTTTGGCACAGATACGCAGTATTTT.